This T cell receptor beta chain originates from a study of blood T cell repertoires in COVID-19. Overall study context: Whether acute or convalescent, the COVID-19 samples came from the United States, Italy and Spain. Nucleic acid was either cDNA or gDNA, and it came from T cells, B-cell-depleted T cells, or PBMCs.

Looked up from germline, CDR1 is SGHNT and CDR2 is YENEEA. The trim removed 3 bases at V and 0 bases at J, leaving 3 bases unmatched. This CDR3 has 15 residues. This clone appeared a single time. Seattle-derived patients entered the study during active infection and were followed longitudinally. Original processing notes: Researchers report that nucleated cell counts were estimated from reference gene primer amplification. Generated by immunoSEQ multiplex PCR, the TCRdb table keeps only in-frame clones and is missing some. V and J calls plus clone size are reproduced from that table; the DNA served to infer D and trimming. The sample holds fewer than 500,000 clones; 85% to 90% are singletons and the top ten take roughly 0.87%.

Sequencing was done on a sample of peripheral blood. The V and J genes are TRBV11-3 and TRBJ2-7; 9 nucleotides line up with TRBD2. The receptor's source is a young man with COVID-19, enrolled during active disease. This CDR3 reads CASSFTSGRSYEQYF. For the CDR3, the DNA is TGTGCCAGCAGCTTCACTAGCGGGCGCTCCTACGAGCAGTACTTC.